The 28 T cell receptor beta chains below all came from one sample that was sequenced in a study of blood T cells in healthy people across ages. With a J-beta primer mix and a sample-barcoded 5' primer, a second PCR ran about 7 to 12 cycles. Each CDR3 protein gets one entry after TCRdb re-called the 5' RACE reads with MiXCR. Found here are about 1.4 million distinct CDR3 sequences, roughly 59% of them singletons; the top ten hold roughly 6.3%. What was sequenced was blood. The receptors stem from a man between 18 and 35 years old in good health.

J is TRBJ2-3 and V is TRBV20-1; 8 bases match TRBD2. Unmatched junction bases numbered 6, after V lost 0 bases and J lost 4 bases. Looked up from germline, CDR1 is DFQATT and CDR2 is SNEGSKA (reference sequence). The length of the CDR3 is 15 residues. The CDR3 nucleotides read TGCAGTGCTAGAGATGAGGGACTAGTCCCAGATACGCAGTATTTT. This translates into CSARDEGLVPDTQYF.

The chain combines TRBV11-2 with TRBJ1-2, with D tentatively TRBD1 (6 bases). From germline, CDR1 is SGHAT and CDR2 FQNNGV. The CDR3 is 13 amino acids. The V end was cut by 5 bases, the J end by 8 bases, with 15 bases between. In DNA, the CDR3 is TGTGCCAGCAGCCCCCCCGAGGGGGACGGCTACACCTTC. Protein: CASSPPEGDGYTF.

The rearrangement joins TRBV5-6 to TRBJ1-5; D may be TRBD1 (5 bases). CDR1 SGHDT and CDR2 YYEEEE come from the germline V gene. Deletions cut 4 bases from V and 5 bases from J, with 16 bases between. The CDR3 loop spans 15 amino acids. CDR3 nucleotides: TGTGCCAGCAGCCAATTTACGGGACGGGATCAGCCCCAGCATTTT. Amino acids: CASSQFTGRDQPQHF.

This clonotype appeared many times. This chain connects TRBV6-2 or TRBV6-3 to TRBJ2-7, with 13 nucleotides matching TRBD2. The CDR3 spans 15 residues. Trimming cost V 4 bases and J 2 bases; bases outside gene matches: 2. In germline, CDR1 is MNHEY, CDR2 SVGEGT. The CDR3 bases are TGTGCCAGCAGTTCTGGACTAGCGGGAGCCTACGAGCAGTACTTC. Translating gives CASSSGLAGAYEQYF.

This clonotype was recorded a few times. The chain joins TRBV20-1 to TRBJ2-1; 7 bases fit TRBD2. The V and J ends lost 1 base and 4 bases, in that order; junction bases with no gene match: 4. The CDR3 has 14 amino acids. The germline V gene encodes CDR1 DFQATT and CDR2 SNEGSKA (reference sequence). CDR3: CSARGGGPYNEQFF. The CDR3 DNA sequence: TGCAGTGCTAGAGGGGGGGGTCCGTACAATGAGCAGTTCTTC.

This CDR3 reads CASSPGTTGDTQYF. The CDR3 DNA sequence: TGTGCCAGCAGTCCAGGGACAACGGGAGATACGCAGTATTTT. The chain combines TRBV27 with TRBJ2-3; D is possibly TRBD1 (6 bases). With 5 bases removed from V and 5 bases from J, the gap between germline ends came to 14 bases. The germline V gene has CDR1 MNHEY and CDR2 SMNVEV (reference sequence). The CDR3 sequence is 14 residues long.

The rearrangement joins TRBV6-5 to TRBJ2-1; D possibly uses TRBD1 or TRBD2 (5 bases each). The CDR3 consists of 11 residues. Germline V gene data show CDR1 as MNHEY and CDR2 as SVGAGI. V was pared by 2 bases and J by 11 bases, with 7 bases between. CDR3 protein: CASSYGTQQFF. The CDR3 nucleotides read TGTGCCAGCAGTTACGGGACCCAGCAGTTCTTC.

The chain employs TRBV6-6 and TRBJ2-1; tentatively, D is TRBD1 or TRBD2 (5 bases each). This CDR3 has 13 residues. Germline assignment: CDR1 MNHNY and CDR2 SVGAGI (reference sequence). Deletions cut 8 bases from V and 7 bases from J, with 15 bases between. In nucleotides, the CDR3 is TGTGCCAGCCAGGCAGGATGGGGGAATGAGCAGTTCTTC. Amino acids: CASQAGWGNEQFF.

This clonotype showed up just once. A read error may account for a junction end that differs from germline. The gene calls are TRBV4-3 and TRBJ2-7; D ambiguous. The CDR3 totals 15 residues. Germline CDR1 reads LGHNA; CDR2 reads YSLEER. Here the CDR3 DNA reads TGCGTCAGCAGTCAAAAAGCTCCGGGCCCTAACGAGCAGTACTTC. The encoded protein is CVSSQKAPGPNEQYF.

CDR3 nucleotides: TGTGCCAGCAGCCTCAAGTTAGGTCGGGGCGGAACCTACGAGCAGTACTTC. Protein product: CASSLKLGRGGTYEQYF. J is TRBJ2-7 and V is TRBV7-2, with D possibly called TRBD1 or TRBD2 (5 bases each). Germline values: CDR1 SGHTA, CDR2 FQGNSA. V was shortened by 5 bases and J by 2 bases, with 22 bases between the two germline ends. The CDR3 has 17 residues.

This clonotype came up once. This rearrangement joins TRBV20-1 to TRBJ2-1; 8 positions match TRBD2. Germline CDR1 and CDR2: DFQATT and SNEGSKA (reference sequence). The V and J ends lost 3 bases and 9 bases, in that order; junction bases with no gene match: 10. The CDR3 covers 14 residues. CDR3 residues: CSARFSGNWGEQFF. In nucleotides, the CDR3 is TGCAGTGCTAGGTTTAGCGGGAACTGGGGTGAGCAGTTCTTC.

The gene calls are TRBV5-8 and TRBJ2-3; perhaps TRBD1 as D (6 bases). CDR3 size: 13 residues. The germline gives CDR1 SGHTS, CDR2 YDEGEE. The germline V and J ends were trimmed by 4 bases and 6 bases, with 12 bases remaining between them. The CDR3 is CASSLQRGDTQYF. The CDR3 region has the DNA TGTGCCAGCAGCCTCCAGAGGGGGGATACGCAGTATTTT. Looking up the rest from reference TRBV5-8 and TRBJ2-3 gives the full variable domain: EAGVTQSPTHLIKTRGQQATLRCSPISGHTSVYWYQQALGLGLQFLLWYDEGEERNRGNFPPRFSGRQFPNYSSELNVNALELEDSALYLCASSLQRGDTQYFGPGTRLTVL.

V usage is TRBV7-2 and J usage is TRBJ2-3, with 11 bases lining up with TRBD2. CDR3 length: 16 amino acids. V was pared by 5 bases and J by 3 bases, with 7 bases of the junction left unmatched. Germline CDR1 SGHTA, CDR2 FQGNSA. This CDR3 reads CASSPSLAGVTDTQYF. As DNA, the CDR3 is TGTGCCAGCAGCCCTTCACTAGCGGGGGTAACAGATACGCAGTATTTT.

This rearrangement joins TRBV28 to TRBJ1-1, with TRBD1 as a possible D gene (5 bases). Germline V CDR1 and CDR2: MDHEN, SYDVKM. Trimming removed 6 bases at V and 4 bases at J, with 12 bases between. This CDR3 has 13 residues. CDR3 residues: CASRQGPATEAFF. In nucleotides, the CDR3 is TGTGCCAGCAGGCAGGGCCCCGCCACTGAAGCTTTCTTT. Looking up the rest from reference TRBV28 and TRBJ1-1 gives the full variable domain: DVKVTQSSRYLVKRTGEKVFLECVQDMDHENMFWYRQDPGLGLRLIYFSYDVKMKEKGDIPEGYSVSREKKERFSLILESASTNQTSMYLCASRQGPATEAFFGQGTRLTVV.

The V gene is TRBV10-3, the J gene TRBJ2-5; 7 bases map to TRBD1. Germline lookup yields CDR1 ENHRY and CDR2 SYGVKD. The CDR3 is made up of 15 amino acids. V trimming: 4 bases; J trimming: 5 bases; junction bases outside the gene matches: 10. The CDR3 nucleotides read TGTGCCATCAGTGGCAGCAGGGGGTATTCGGAGACCCAGTACTTC. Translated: CAISGSRGYSETQYF.

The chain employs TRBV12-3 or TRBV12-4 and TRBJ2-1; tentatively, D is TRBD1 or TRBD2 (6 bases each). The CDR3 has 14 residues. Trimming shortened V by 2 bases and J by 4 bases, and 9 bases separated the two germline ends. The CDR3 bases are TGTGCCAGCAGTTTATGGGGGGCTTACAATGAGCAGTTCTTC. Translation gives CASSLWGAYNEQFF.

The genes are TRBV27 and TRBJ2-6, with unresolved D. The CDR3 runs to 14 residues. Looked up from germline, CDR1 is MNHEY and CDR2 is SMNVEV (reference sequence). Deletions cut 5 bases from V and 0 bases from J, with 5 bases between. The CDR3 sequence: CASSTTSGANVLTF. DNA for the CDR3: TGTGCCAGCAGTACGACCTCTGGGGCCAACGTCCTGACTTTC.

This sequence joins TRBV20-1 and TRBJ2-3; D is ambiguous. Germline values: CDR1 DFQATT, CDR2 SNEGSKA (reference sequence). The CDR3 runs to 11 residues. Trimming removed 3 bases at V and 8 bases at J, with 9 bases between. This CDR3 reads CSASELRTQYF. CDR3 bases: TGCAGTGCTAGCGAACTTCGTACGCAGTATTTT.

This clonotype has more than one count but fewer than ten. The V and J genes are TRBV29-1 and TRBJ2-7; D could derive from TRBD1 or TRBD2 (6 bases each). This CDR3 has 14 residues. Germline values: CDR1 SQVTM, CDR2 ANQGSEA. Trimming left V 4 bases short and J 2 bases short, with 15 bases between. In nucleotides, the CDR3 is TGCAGCGTTGTGAGGGGGGCAAGAGCCTACGAGCAGTACTTC. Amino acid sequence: CSVVRGARAYEQYF.

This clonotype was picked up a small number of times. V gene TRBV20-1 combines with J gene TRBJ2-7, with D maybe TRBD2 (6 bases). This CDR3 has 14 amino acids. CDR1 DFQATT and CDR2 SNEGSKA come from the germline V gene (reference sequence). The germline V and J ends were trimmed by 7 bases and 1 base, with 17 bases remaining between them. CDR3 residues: CSVPGGFRSYEQYF. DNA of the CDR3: TGCAGTGTCCCTGGGGGGTTCCGATCCTACGAGCAGTACTTC.

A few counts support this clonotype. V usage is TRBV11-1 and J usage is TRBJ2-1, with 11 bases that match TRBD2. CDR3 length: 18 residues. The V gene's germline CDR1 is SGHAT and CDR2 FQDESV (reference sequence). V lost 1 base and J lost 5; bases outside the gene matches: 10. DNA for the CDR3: TGTGCCAGCAGCTTAGGCCTAGCGGGGGGCGTGGGGCACAATGAGCAGTTCTTC. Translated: CASSLGLAGGVGHNEQFF.

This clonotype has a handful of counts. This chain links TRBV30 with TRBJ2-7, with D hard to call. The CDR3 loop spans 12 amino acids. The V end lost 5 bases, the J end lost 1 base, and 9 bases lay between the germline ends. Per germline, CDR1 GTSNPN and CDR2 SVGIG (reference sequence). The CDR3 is CAWALGSYEQYF. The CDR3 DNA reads TGTGCCTGGGCCCTGGGGTCCTACGAGCAGTACTTC.

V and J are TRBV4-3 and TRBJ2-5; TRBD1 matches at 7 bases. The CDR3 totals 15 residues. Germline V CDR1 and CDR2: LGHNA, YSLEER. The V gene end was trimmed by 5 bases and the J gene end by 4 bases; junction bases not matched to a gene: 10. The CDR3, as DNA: TGCGCCAGCAGCGCTACGGGACAGCCTGGAGAGACCCAGTACTTC. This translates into CASSATGQPGETQYF.

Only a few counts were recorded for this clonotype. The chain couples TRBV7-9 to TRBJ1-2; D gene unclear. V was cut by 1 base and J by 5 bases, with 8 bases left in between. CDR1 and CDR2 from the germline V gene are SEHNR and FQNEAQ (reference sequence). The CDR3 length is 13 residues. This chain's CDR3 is CASSLEPQYGYTF. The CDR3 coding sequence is TGTGCCAGCAGCTTAGAACCGCAATATGGCTACACCTTC.

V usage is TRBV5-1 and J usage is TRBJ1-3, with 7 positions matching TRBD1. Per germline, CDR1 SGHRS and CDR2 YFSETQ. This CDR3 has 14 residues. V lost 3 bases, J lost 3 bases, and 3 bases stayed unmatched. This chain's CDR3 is CASSSTGLGNTIYF. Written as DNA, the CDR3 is TGCGCCAGCAGCTCGACAGGGCTTGGAAACACCATATATTTT.

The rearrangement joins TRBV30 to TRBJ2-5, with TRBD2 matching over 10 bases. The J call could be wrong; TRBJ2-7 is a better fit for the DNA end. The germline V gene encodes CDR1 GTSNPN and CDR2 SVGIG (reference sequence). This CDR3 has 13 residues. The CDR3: CAWSRTSGYEQYF. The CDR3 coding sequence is TGTGCCTGGAGTCGGACTAGCGGCTACGAGCAGTACTTC.

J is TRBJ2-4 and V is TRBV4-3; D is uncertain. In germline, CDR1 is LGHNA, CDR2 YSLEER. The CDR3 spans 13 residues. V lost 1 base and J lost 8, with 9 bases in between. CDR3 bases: TGCGCCAGCAGCCAAGGTCTGGGATACATTCAGTACTTC. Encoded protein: CASSQGLGYIQYF.

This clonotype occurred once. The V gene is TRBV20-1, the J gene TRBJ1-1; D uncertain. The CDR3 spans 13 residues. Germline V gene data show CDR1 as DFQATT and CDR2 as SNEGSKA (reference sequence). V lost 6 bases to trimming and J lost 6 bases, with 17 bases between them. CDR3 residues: CSAPPLGRAEAFF. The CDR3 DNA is TGCAGTGCACCCCCGCTCGGGAGGGCTGAAGCTTTCTTT.